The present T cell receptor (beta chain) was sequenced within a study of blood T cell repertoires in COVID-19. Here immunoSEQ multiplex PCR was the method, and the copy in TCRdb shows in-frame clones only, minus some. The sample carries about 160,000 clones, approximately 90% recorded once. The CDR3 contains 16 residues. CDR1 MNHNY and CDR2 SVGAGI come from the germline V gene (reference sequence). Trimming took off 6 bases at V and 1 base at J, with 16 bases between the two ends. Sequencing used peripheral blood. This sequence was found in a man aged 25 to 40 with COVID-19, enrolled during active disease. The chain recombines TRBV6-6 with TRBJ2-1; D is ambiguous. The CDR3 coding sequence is TGTGCCAGCAGCGATAATAAGCTTAGATCCTACAATGAGCAGTTCTTC. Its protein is CASSDNKLRSYNEQFF.